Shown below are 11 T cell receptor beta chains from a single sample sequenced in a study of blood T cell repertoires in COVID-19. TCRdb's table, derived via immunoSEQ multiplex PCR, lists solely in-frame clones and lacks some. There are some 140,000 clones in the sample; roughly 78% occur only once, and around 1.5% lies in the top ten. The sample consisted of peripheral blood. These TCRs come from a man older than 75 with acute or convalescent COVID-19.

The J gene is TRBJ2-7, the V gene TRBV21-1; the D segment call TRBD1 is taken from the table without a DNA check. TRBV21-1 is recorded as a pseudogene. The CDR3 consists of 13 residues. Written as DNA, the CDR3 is TGTGCCAGCAGCGGACAGGGTGTACACGAGCAGTACGTC. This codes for CASSGQGVHEQYV.

This CDR3 reads CASSQVDRDGYEQYV. CDR3 coding DNA: TGCGCCAGCAGCCAAGTTGACAGGGATGGCTACGAGCAGTACGTC. This chain connects TRBV4-1 to TRBJ2-7; 7 nucleotides agree with TRBD1. The germline V gene encodes CDR1 MGHRA and CDR2 YSYEKL. Losses at the gene ends were 1 base for V and 3 bases for J; bases not matched to a gene: 6. CDR3 length equals 15 residues.

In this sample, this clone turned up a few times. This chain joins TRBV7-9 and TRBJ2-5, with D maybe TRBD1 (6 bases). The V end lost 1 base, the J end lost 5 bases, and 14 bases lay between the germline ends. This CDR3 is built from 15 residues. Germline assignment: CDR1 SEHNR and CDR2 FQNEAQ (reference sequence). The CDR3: CASSLGQGLRETQYF. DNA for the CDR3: TGTGCCAGCAGCTTAGGCCAGGGGCTCCGGGAGACCCAGTACTTC.

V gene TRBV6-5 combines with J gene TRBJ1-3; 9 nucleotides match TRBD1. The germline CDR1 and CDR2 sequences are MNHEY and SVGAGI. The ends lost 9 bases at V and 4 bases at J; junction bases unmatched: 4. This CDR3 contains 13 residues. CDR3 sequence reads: CARGQGVGNTIYF. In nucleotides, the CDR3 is TGTGCCAGGGGACAGGGCGTAGGAAACACCATATATTTT.

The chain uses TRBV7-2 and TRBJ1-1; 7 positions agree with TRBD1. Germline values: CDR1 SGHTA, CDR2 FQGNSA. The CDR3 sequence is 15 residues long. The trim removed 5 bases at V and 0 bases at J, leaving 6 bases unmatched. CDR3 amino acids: CASSLRGSLNTEAFF. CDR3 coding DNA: TGTGCCAGCAGCCTCAGGGGGTCCCTGAACACTGAAGCTTTCTTT.

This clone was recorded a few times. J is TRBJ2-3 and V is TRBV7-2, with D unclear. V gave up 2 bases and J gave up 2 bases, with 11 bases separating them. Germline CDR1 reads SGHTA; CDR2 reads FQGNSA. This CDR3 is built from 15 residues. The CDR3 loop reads CASSLSALSTDTQYF. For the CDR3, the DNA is TGTGCCAGCAGCTTAAGCGCCCTATCCACAGATACGCAGTATTTT.

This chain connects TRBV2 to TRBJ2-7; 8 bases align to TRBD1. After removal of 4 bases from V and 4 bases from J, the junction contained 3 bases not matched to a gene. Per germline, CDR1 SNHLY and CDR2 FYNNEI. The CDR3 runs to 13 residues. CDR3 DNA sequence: TGTGCCAGCAGTGTTCAGGGGGCATACGAGCAGTACTTC. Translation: CASSVQGAYEQYF.

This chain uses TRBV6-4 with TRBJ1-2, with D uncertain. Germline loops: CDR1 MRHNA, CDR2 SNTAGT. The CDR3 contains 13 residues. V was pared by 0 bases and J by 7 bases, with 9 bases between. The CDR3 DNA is TGTGCCAGCAGTGACTCGTCCCGGGGTGGCTACACCTTC. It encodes CASSDSSRGGYTF.

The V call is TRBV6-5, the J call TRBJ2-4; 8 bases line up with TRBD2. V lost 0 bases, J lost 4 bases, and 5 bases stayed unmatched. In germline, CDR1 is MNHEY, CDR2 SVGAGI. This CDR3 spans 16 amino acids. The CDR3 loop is CASSYSGLAGKNIQYF. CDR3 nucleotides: TGTGCCAGCAGTTACTCGGGATTAGCGGGAAAAAACATTCAGTACTTC.

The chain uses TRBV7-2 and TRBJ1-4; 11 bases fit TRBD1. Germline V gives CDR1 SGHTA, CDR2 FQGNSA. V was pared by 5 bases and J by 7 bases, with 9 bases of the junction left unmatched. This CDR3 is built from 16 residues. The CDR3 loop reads CASSGGTGGSGEKLFF. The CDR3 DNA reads TGTGCCAGCAGCGGAGGGACAGGGGGTTCCGGTGAAAAACTGTTTTTT.

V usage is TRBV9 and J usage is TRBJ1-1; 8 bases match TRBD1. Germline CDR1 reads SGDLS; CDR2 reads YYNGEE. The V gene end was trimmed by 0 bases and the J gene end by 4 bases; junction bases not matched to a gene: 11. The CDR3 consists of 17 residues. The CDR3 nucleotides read TGTGCCAGCAGCGTAGCCCCCCAGGGGGCGGGCGGCACTGAAGCTTTCTTT. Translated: CASSVAPQGAGGTEAFF.